The source of this T cell receptor (beta chain) is a study of CD8 T cells in Susac syndrome. Per the germline V gene, CDR1 is SGDLS and CDR2 is YYNGEE. The CDR3 is 14 residues long. J gave up 6 bases and V 3 bases, and 5 bases lay outside the gene matches. TEMRA cells were FACS-enriched, while CD8+ and CD4+ T cells were negatively isolated. Reverse transcription used about 0.5 to 1 ug RNA and random hexamers. TCRdb re-called the immunoSEQ multiplex PCR reads with MiXCR, one entry per CDR3 protein. The table shows under 200,000 distinct CDR3 sequences, with roughly 92% occurring only once. The sample comprised CD4+ T cells from PBMCs. The receptor comes from a human donor with Susac syndrome. V and J are TRBV9 and TRBJ2-2; 7 nucleotides line up with TRBD2. As DNA, the CDR3 is TGTGCCAGCAGCGCCCAGACTAGCCCCGGGGAGCTGTTTTTT. Protein sequence: CASSAQTSPGELFF.